This T cell receptor beta chain was captured in a study of blood T cell repertoires in COVID-19. The overall study: Acute and convalescent COVID-19 samples came from the United States, Italy and Spain. From T cells, B-cell-depleted T cells, or PBMCs came the material, which was cDNA or gDNA.

Study processing details: Reference gene primer amplification in the assay estimated nucleated cell counts. Using immunoSEQ multiplex PCR, the repertoire was profiled, and TCRdb retains in-frame clones only, with some absent. Clone size and the V and J calls come from that table; the DNA yielded D and trimming. The table has 55,000 to 80,000 clones, roughly 90% seen once. The sample comprised peripheral blood. The TCR comes from a woman aged 55-70 years with acute or convalescent COVID-19.

The chain's CDR3 is CASSMLAGNQETQYF. Here the CDR3 DNA reads TGTGCCAGTAGTATGCTAGCGGGGAACCAAGAGACCCAGTACTTC. The rearrangement uses TRBV19 and TRBJ2-5; 9 bases match TRBD2. The CDR3 consists of 15 residues. The germline CDR1 and CDR2 sequences are LNHDA and SQIVND (reference sequence). Trimming at V came to 3 bases and at J to 0 bases, leaving 2 bases not matched to a gene.